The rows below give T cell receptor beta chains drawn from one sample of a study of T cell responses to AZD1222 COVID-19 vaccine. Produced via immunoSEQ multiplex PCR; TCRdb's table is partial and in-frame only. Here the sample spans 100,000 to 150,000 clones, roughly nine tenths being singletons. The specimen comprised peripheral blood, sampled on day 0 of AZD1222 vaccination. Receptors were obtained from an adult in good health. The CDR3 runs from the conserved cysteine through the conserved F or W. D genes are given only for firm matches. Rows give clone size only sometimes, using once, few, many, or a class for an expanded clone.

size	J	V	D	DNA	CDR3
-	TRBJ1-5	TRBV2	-	TGTGCCAGCAGTGTCGACGGCAATCAGCCCCAGCATTTT	CASSVDGNQPQHF
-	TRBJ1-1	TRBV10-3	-	TGTGCCATCAGTGCTGGGGAGAACACTGAAGCTTTCTTT	CAISAGENTEAFF
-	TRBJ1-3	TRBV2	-	TGTGCCAGCAGTGGAATCAAAGGGAACACCATATATTTT	CASSGIKGNTIYF
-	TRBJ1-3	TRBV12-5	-	TGTGCTAGTGGTTATGGGGGCGTGGACACCATATATTTT	CASGYGGVDTIYF
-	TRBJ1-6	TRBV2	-	TGTGCCAGCATACAGGGTGTGGATTCACCCCTCCACTTT	CASIQGVDSPLHF
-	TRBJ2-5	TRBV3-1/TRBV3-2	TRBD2	TGTGCCAGCAGCCAAGCTGATAATGGTTGGTTAGGGACTAGCGGGCAAGAGACCCAGTACTTC	CASSQADNGWLGTSGQETQYF
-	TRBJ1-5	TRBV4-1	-	TGCGCCAGCAGCCAAGACTACGGGAACAATCAGCCCCAGCATTTT	CASSQDYGNNQPQHF
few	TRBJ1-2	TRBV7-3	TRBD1	TGTGCCAGCAGCGTGGGACAGGGCCATGGCTACACCTTC	CASSVGQGHGYTF
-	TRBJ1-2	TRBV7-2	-	TGTGCCAGCAGCTTAGGACAGGTTAATTGGGGCTACACCTTC	CASSLGQVNWGYTF
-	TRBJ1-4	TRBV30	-	TGTGCCTGGAGACAAGGAGTTGAAAAACTGTTTTTT	CAWRQGVEKLFF
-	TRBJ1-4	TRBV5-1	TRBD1	TGCGCCAGCAGCTTGGCCGGCAGGGGGCTGGAAAAACTGTTTTTT	CASSLAGRGLEKLFF
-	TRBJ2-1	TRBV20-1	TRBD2	TGCAGTGCCAGTAGCGGGAGGACTCTCAATGAGCAGTTCTTC	CSASSGRTLNEQFF
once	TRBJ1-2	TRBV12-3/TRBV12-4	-	TGTGCCAGCAGTTTAGGCCTACCCTATGGCTACACCTTC	CASSLGLPYGYTF
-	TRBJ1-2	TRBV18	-	TGTGCCAGCTCCACTAGAAAAGGGGTCAGCAACTTC	CASSTRKGVSNF
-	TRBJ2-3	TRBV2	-	TGTGCCAGCACCGGTTTGACGAGTACGCAGTATTTT	CASTGLTSTQYF
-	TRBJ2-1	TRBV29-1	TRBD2	TGCAGCGTTGATAGGGGGACTAGCGGAGCCTCCTACAATGAGCAGTTCTTC	CSVDRGTSGASYNEQFF
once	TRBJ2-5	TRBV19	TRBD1	TGTGCCAGTAGTAGAGGACAGGGGATACAAGAGACCCAGTACTTC	CASSRGQGIQETQYF
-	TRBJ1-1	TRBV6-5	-	TGTGCCAGCAGTTCCACAGGGTTGGCGAACACTGAAGCTTTCTTT	CASSSTGLANTEAFF
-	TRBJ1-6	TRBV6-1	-	TGTGCCAGCAGTGAAGCCACAAGTGAAGATTCACCCCTCCACTTT	CASSEATSEDSPLHF
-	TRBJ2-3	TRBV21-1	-	TGTGCCAGCACCCGCTGCACAGATACGCAGTATTTT	CASTRCTDTQYF
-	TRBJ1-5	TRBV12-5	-	TGTGCTAGTGGTCCCGGCGCAGGGATCAATCAGCCCCAGCATTTT	CASGPGAGINQPQHF
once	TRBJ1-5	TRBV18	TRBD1	TGTGCCAGCTCACCGCTCAGGGGGAATCAGCCCCAGCATTTT	CASSPLRGNQPQHF
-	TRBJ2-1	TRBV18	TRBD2	TGTGCCAGCTCACCCACCGGGACTAGAAGCAATGAGCAGTTCTTC	CASSPTGTRSNEQFF
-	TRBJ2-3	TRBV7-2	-	TGTGCCAGCAGCTACGCCAATACGCAGTATTTT	CASSYANTQYF
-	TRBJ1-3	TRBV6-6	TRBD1	TGTGCCAGCAGTCAACACCCCGGCAGGGGGCAAGGAAACACCATATATTTT	CASSQHPGRGQGNTIYF
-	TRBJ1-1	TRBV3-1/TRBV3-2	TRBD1	TGTGCCAGCAGTCAACAGGGGGCCGGCACTGAAGCTTTCTTT	CASSQQGAGTEAFF
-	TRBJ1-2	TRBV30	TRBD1	TGTGCCTGTGCGGGACAGGGGTCGGGTAAATATGGCTACACCTTC	CACAGQGSGKYGYTF
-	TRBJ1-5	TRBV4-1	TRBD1	TGCGCCAGCAGCCAGACAGGGGGAAATCAGCCCCAGCATTTT	CASSQTGGNQPQHF
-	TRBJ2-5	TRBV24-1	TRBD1	TGTGCCACCTCCCGGACAGGGTGGTCAGAGACCCAGTACTTC	CATSRTGWSETQYF
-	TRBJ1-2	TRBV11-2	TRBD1	TGTGCCAGCAGCTCGGGACAGGGGGCCGGCTATGGCTACACCTTC	CASSSGQGAGYGYTF
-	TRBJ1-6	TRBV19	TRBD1	TGTGCCAGTAGCCGGGGGGGACAGGGGGTTTCACCCCTCCACTTT	CASSRGGQGVSPLHF
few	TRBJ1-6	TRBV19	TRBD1	TGTGCCAGTAGTGTTACAGGGGTGAATAATTCACCCCTCCACTTT	CASSVTGVNNSPLHF
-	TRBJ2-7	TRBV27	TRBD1	TGTGCCAGCAAGCTCCGGGACAGGGGCTCCTACGAGCAGTACTTC	CASKLRDRGSYEQYF
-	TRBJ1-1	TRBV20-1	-	TGCAGTGCTAGAATCGGAGGGAGAGCTTTCTTT	CSARIGGRAFF
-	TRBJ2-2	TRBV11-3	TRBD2	TGTGCCAGCAGCCCGGCCAGGACTAGCGGGAGGGGGACCGGGGAGCTGTTTTTT	CASSPARTSGRGTGELFF
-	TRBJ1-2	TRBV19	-	TGTGCCAGTAGTATTCGCCGGAACTATGGCTACACCTTC	CASSIRRNYGYTF
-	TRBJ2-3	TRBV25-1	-	TGTGCCAGCAGTGTCCCGACAGGAGATCGCACAGATACGCAGTATTTT	CASSVPTGDRTDTQYF
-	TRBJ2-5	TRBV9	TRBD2	TGTGCCAGCACCCGGGCCAGCGGGGGATTCCAAGAGACCCAGTACTTC	CASTRASGGFQETQYF
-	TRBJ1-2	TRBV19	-	TGTGCCAGTACCCATGAGGGGAATGGCTACACCTTC	CASTHEGNGYTF
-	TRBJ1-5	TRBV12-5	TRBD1	TGTGCTAGTGGTTCCTCGACAGGGTTTAAGCCCCAGCATTTT	CASGSSTGFKPQHF
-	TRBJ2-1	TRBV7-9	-	TGTGCCAGCAGCCATAGCGATGAGCAGTTCTTC	CASSHSDEQFF
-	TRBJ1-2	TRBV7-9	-	TGTGCCAGCAGCGATCCTCTACAGGGAGGTTATGGCTACACCTTC	CASSDPLQGGYGYTF
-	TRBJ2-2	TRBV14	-	TGTGCCAGCAGCCTCTCGGGCGGGGAGCTGTTTTTT	CASSLSGGELFF
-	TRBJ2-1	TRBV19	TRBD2	TGTGCCAGTACAGCGGGATCGATCAATGTCAATGAGCAGTTCTTC	CASTAGSINVNEQFF
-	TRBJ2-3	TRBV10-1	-	TGCGCCAGCAGTGAACTAACAGGGACTAGCACAGATACGCAGTATTTT	CASSELTGTSTDTQYF
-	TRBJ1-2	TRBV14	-	TGTGCCAGCAGCCCCAGGGCCTCTAACTATGGCTACACCTTC	CASSPRASNYGYTF
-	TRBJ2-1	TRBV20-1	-	TGCAGTGCTAGTCAGGCTCGGCCGTATAACAATGAGCAGTTCTTC	CSASQARPYNNEQFF
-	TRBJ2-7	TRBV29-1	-	TGCAGCGTTGAACTCTCAAGGGGCTACGAGCAGTACTTC	CSVELSRGYEQYF
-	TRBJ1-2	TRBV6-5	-	TGTGCCAGCAGTAGACCGGGACGAAAGAGTGGCTACACCTTC	CASSRPGRKSGYTF
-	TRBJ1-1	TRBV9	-	TGTGCCAGCAGCGTAGAGGGCCAGACCACTGAAGCTTTCTTT	CASSVEGQTTEAFF
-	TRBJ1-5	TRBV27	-	TGTGCCAGCAGTTTTTTGAGGCAGCCCCAGCATTTT	CASSFLRQPQHF
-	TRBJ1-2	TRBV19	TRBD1	TGTGCCAGTAGTATCCCGGGACAGCGCTATGGCTACACCTTC	CASSIPGQRYGYTF
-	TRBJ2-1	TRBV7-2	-	TGTGCCAGCAGCTATAACAGATGGGAGCAGTTCTTC	CASSYNRWEQFF
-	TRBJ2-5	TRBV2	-	TGTGCCAGCACGGGGGCCTCGGGGGAGACCCAGTACTTC	CASTGASGETQYF
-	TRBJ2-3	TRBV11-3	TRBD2	TGTGCCAGCAGCCAGGGGGGACTAGCGGGAGGCACAGATACGCAGTATTTT	CASSQGGLAGGTDTQYF